The 2 T cell receptor beta chains below come from one sample, sequenced in a study of T cell repertoires in aging, cancer and after chemotherapy. TRB rearrangements spanning V, D and J were amplified using mixed TRB-A/B primers. TCRdb used MiXCR to reprocess the multiplex PCR reads, holding one entry per CDR3 protein. The sample carries around 10,000 distinct CDR3 sequences, about 35% recorded once. Peripheral blood genomic DNA, not sorted cells or RNA, was the template. The specimen was blood. These receptors all come from a human donor in good health.

V gene TRBV19 combines with J gene TRBJ2-7, with 7 positions matching TRBD1. Per the germline V gene, CDR1 is LNHDA and CDR2 is SQIVND (reference sequence). V was pared by 6 bases and J by 3 bases, with 5 bases of the junction left unmatched. The CDR3 runs to 13 residues. The CDR3 loop is CASSPTGIYEQYF. As DNA, the CDR3 is TGTGCCAGTAGCCCGACAGGGATCTACGAGCAGTACTTC.

The chain is built from TRBV6-5 and TRBJ2-3, with D perhaps matching TRBD2 (5 bases). Trimming removed 5 bases at V and 4 bases at J, with 16 bases between. The germline V gene has CDR1 MNHEY and CDR2 SVGAGI. This CDR3 is built from 15 residues. DNA for the CDR3: TGTGCCAGCAGTCCCCCTTCGGGGAGAGCAGATACGCAGTATTTT. This sequence encodes CASSPPSGRADTQYF.